This T cell receptor (beta chain) came from a study of prognosis after radiotherapy for stage I lung cancer. Study-level information: The roughly 12 male and 6 female patients were aged about 50 to 84, median roughly 79 years. Metastases at distant sites emerged in a handful of patients after radiotherapy, at a median of 7 months, whereas 15 showed no significant progression.

This CDR3 region has 12 residues. Per germline, CDR1 MNHEY and CDR2 SVGEGT. TCR beta CDR3 amplification from genomic DNA was performed by two-round multiplex PCR. Primers specific to each TRBV and TRBJ gene drove first-round PCR. TCRdb fed the multiplex PCR reads into MiXCR, producing one record per CDR3 protein. The repertoire has approximately 16,000 distinct CDR3 sequences, approximately 31% of them found once; the top ten carry 25%. Regarding this clonotype: A far larger clone is one base from this, pointing to a likely read error.

The sample in question was PBMCs, obtained before or after stereotactic body radiation therapy (not recorded which). The chain carries TRBV6-2 or TRBV6-3 and TRBJ1-1; D is undetermined. The clonotype originates from a donor aged 50 or older with non-small cell lung cancer. The CDR3 DNA is TGTGCCAGCACGAGAGCGAACACTGAATCTTTCTTT. Protein product: CASTRANTESFF.